A single sample is the source of the 30 T cell receptor beta chains below, sequenced in a study of T-cell memory formation after mild COVID-19. TCRdb used MiXCR to reprocess the 5' RACE reads, holding one entry per CDR3 protein. The repertoire holds under 150,000 distinct CDR3 sequences, with 16% as singletons. What was sequenced was PBMCs or a T cell subset sorted from them (not recorded which). Source of these receptors: an adult woman who had mild COVID-19 (a few samples of this study predate the infection). Cell type and time point are not known.

This clonotype came up many times. The chain links TRBV7-2 to TRBJ2-5, with TRBD2 matching over 10 bases. Germline CDR1 reads SGHTA; CDR2 reads FQGNSA. This CDR3 contains 14 residues. V lost 10 bases, J lost 5 bases, and 10 bases stayed unmatched. CDR3 loop: CATGQGLALETQYF. For the CDR3, the DNA is TGTGCCACAGGACAGGGACTAGCGTTGGAGACCCAGTACTTC.

This clonotype was seen only a few times. The rearrangement uses TRBV2 and TRBJ2-1; TRBD1 matches 7 bases. Looked up from germline, CDR1 is SNHLY and CDR2 is FYNNEI. This CDR3 region has 13 residues. Trimming removed 5 bases from V and 10 bases from J; junction bases left unmatched: 8. The CDR3 sequence: CASSNNRGGEQFF. The CDR3 nucleotides are TGTGCCAGCAGTAATAACAGGGGTGGAGAGCAGTTCTTC.

This clonotype has only a few counts. The chain carries TRBV7-9 and TRBJ2-2, with D tentatively TRBD1 (6 bases). The CDR3 covers 15 residues. Trimming shortened V by 1 base and J by 4 bases, and 10 bases separated the two germline ends. Germline V gene data show CDR1 as SEHNR and CDR2 as FQNEAQ (reference sequence). CDR3 in amino acids: CASSLEGGRTGELFF. In DNA, the CDR3 is TGTGCCAGCAGCTTAGAAGGGGGTCGCACCGGGGAGCTGTTTTTT. Looking up the rest from reference TRBV7-9 and TRBJ2-2 gives the full variable domain: DTGVSQNPRHKITKRGQNVTFRCDPISEHNRLYWYRQTLGQGPEFLTYFQNEAQLEKSRLLSDRFSAERPKGSFSTLEIQRTEQGDSAMYLCASSLEGGRTGELFFGEGSRLTVL.

The rearrangement links TRBV5-1 to TRBJ2-1; 12 bases are shared with TRBD2. The germline V gene has CDR1 SGHRS and CDR2 YFSETQ. The CDR3 runs to 15 residues. The V segment lost 4 bases and the J segment 5 bases; nucleotides outside the gene matches: 4. CDR3 DNA sequence: TGCGCCAGCAGCGTGCTAGCGGGGGGGGACAATGAGCAGTTCTTC. Protein product: CASSVLAGGDNEQFF.

This clonotype was counted only a few times. The rearrangement joins TRBV20-1 to TRBJ1-1, with D possibly TRBD1 on 6 matching bases. Trimming removed 6 bases at V and 10 bases at J, with 18 bases between. Germline assignment: CDR1 DFQATT and CDR2 SNEGSKA (reference sequence). The CDR3 spans 12 residues. The CDR3, as DNA: TGCAGTGCCCATAGACCCGAAGGGGGAGCTTTCTTT. Translated: CSAHRPEGGAFF.

This clonotype appeared a few times. CDR3 residues: CATSDGGGTQYF. CDR3 nucleotide sequence: TGTGCCACCAGTGATGGGGGAGGTACGCAGTATTTT. The chain carries TRBV24-1 and TRBJ2-3, with D possibly matching TRBD2 (6 bases). Germline V gives CDR1 KGHDR, CDR2 SFDVKD. This CDR3 region has 12 residues. Trimming cost V 3 bases and J 8 bases, with 8 bases left between them.

This clonotype was counted a few times. The chain carries TRBV25-1 and TRBJ2-7; D uncertain. V was clipped by 7 bases and J by 2 bases, with 15 bases between them. CDR1 is MGHDK, CDR2 SYGVNS, per germline. The CDR3 length is 14 residues. The CDR3 sequence: CASTAGEYTYEQYF. DNA of the CDR3: TGTGCCAGCACCGCTGGGGAATATACCTACGAGCAGTACTTC.

This clonotype was detected many times. The chain employs TRBV5-1 and TRBJ2-1, with D maybe TRBD2 (5 bases). The V gene's germline CDR1 is SGHRS and CDR2 YFSETQ. V lost 5 bases to trimming and J lost 8 bases, with 20 bases between them. There are 15 residues in the CDR3. In DNA, the CDR3 is TGCGCCAGCAGATCTCCGACCGGGGTCGGCTATGAGCAGTTCTTC. Amino acids: CASRSPTGVGYEQFF.

This clonotype was counted a few times. This rearrangement joins TRBV12-3 or TRBV12-4 to TRBJ1-1; TRBD1 aligns across 10 bases. The CDR3 length is 15 residues. V lost 4 bases, J lost 4 bases, and 6 bases stayed unmatched. CDR3 sequence: CASSSDRGLITEAFF. The CDR3 coding sequence is TGTGCCAGCAGTTCAGACAGGGGGCTTATCACTGAAGCTTTCTTT.

CDR3 amino acids: CASSFRGYDNEQFF. In nucleotides, the CDR3 is TGTGCCAGCAGCTTCCGGGGTTACGACAATGAGCAGTTCTTC. J is TRBJ2-1 and V is TRBV5-5, with a possible D match to TRBD2 (5 bases). The CDR3 contains 14 residues. The V end was cut by 2 bases, the J end by 5 bases, with 11 bases between. Germline CDR1 reads SGHKS; CDR2 reads YYEKEE (reference sequence).

The rearrangement links TRBV12-3 or TRBV12-4 to TRBJ2-1; TRBD1 matches at 7 bases. CDR3 size: 11 residues. V dropped 5 bases and J dropped 10; count of bases not matched to a gene: 2. CDR3 amino acids: CASSTGEEQFF. CDR3 sequence (DNA): TGTGCCAGCAGTACAGGGGAGGAGCAGTTCTTC.

This clonotype was counted a few times. This chain connects TRBV4-2 to TRBJ1-2; TRBD1 might be the D (5 bases). Trimming pared 3 bases from V and 8 bases from J, leaving 22 bases between. CDR1 is LGHNA and CDR2 is YNFKEQ in the germline V gene. This CDR3 has 16 amino acids. CDR3 loop: CASSQMGGKWKNGYTF. As DNA, the CDR3 is TGTGCCAGCAGCCAGATGGGGGGGAAGTGGAAAAACGGCTACACCTTC.

V gene TRBV5-1 combines with J gene TRBJ2-1; 12 bases line up with TRBD2. The CDR3 sequence is 16 residues long. Germline V gene sequence: CDR1 SGHRS, CDR2 YFSETQ. The V segment lost 0 bases and the J segment 6 bases; nucleotides outside the gene matches: 4. CDR3 sequence: CASSLELAGGSNEQFF. Here the CDR3 DNA reads TGCGCCAGCAGCTTGGAACTAGCGGGAGGTTCCAATGAGCAGTTCTTC.

The chain uses TRBV19 and TRBJ1-2, with 12 bases identical to TRBD1. The CDR3 runs 11 residues. Germline values: CDR1 LNHDA, CDR2 SQIVND (reference sequence). The CDR3 DNA sequence: TGTGCGGGACAGGGGGCCGGGGGCTACACCTTC. Translation: CAGQGAGGYTF. Looking up the rest from reference TRBV19 and TRBJ1-2 gives the full variable domain: DGGITQSPKYLFRKEGQNVTLSCEQNLNHDAMYWYRQDPGQGLRLIYYSQIVNDFQKGDIAEGYSVSREKKESFPLTVTSAQKNPTAFYLCAGQGAGGYTFGSGTRLTVV.

This clonotype has just a few counts. This rearrangement joins TRBV6-5 to TRBJ1-1; perhaps TRBD1 as D (6 bases). The CDR3 sequence is 15 residues long. Germline V lookup: CDR1 MNHEY, CDR2 SVGAGI. V was trimmed by 7 bases and J by 0 bases, leaving 15 bases between them. CDR3 sequence: CASTLRTGMNTEAFF. CDR3 sequence (DNA): TGTGCCAGCACCCTCAGAACAGGGATGAACACTGAAGCTTTCTTT.

The genes are TRBV4-1 and TRBJ2-7; possibly TRBD1 or TRBD2 for D (6 bases each). V shed 4 bases and J shed 0 bases, with 13 bases lying between them. Germline lookup yields CDR1 MGHRA and CDR2 YSYEKL. The CDR3 length is 15 residues. The CDR3 DNA is TGCGCCAGCAGCCCCCTACGGGGGCCCTCCTACGAGCAGTACTTC. Translated: CASSPLRGPSYEQYF.

There are a few counts of this clonotype. V is TRBV7-9 and J is TRBJ1-6, with TRBD1 identical over 11 bases. V lost 4 bases to trimming and J lost 12 bases; unmatched junction nucleotides: 5. The CDR3 consists of 14 residues. CDR1 is SEHNR, CDR2 FQNEAQ, per germline (reference sequence). CDR3 region: CASSSPGQGVPLHF. Here the CDR3 DNA reads TGTGCCAGCAGCTCACCGGGACAGGGGGTACCCCTCCACTTT.

The chain recombines TRBV20-1 with TRBJ2-4; 7 nucleotides line up with TRBD1. The CDR3 has 14 residues. J lost 0 bases, V lost 3 bases, and 2 bases had no gene match. The germline V gene encodes CDR1 DFQATT and CDR2 SNEGSKA (reference sequence). CDR3 nucleotide sequence: TGCAGTGCTAGGGACAGGATAGCCAAAAACATTCAGTACTTC. Translation gives CSARDRIAKNIQYF.

This clonotype was seen a few times. The chain uses TRBV6-1 and TRBJ1-2; no clear D. Trimming removed 3 bases at V and 4 bases at J, with 18 bases between. Germline CDR1 reads MNHNS; CDR2 reads SASEGT. This CDR3 contains 16 residues. The CDR3 sequence is CASSDIRARKIYGYTF. The CDR3 DNA is TGTGCCAGCAGTGATATAAGGGCCAGGAAGATCTATGGCTACACCTTC.

The sample holds a few counts of this clonotype. The J gene is TRBJ2-3, the V gene TRBV12-3 or TRBV12-4; tentatively, D is TRBD1 or TRBD2 (5 bases each). V lost 3 bases, J lost 8 bases, and 12 bases lay in between. CDR3 length equals 13 residues. The CDR3 nucleotides are TGTGCCAGCAGTTTCGCCCCCGGGACTACGCAGTATTTT. It is translated as CASSFAPGTTQYF.

This clonotype was found a few times. CDR3 DNA: TGTGCCAGCAGTGAGTCAGGAACCAATGAGCAGTTCTTC. It specifies CASSESGTNEQFF. The chain uses TRBV25-1 and TRBJ2-1; no clear D gene. The V end was cut by 3 bases, the J end by 6 bases, with 9 bases between. Per germline, CDR1 MGHDK and CDR2 SYGVNS. The CDR3 loop spans 13 amino acids.

V and J are TRBV5-5 and TRBJ1-6, with 9 bases identical to TRBD1. The trim removed 2 bases at V and 7 bases at J, leaving 1 base unmatched. The CDR3 is made up of 14 amino acids. Germline lookup yields CDR1 SGHKS and CDR2 YYEKEE (reference sequence). This CDR3 is CASSFGQGNSPLHF. CDR3 in DNA: TGTGCCAGCAGCTTCGGACAGGGGAATTCACCCCTCCACTTT.

This clonotype was seen just once. The rearrangement links TRBV30 to TRBJ2-7; 16 bases fit TRBD2. With V trimmed by 3 bases and J by 0 bases, 14 bases remained unmatched. The CDR3 spans 20 residues. Germline V gives CDR1 GTSNPN, CDR2 SVGIG (reference sequence). The CDR3 sequence: CAWRQPWGLAGGPSSYEQYF. DNA for the CDR3: TGTGCCTGGAGGCAACCCTGGGGACTAGCGGGAGGGCCGAGCTCCTACGAGCAGTACTTC.

This clonotype has more than one count but fewer than ten. The genes are TRBV9 and TRBJ1-2; D is perhaps TRBD1 (6 bases). The CDR3 runs to 13 residues. Trimming left V 0 bases short and J 8 bases short, with 11 bases between. Germline V lookup: CDR1 SGDLS, CDR2 YYNGEE. DNA for the CDR3: TGTGCCAGCAGCGTAGCTGAGGGGGGGGGCTACACCTTC. As protein: CASSVAEGGGYTF.

The rearrangement links TRBV29-1 to TRBJ1-4; D may be TRBD1 (6 bases). This CDR3 is built from 13 residues. Trimming stripped 7 bases from V and 2 bases from J, with 11 bases between. Germline V lookup: CDR1 SQVTM, CDR2 ANQGSEA. CDR3 amino acids: CSAGDTTNEKLFF. The CDR3, as DNA: TGCAGCGCCGGGGACACCACTAATGAAAAACTGTTTTTT.

This clonotype was seen a few times. This rearrangement joins TRBV19 to TRBJ2-7, with TRBD1 matching 10 bases. The V gene end was trimmed by 3 bases and the J gene end by 3 bases; junction bases not matched to a gene: 2. Germline CDR1 and CDR2: LNHDA and SQIVND (reference sequence). This CDR3 is 14 amino acids long. The CDR3 DNA reads as TGTGCCAGTAGTATCGGGACAGGGGACTACGAGCAGTACTTC. Translated, it gives CASSIGTGDYEQYF.

The chain uses TRBV7-9 and TRBJ2-1; perhaps TRBD2 as D (7 bases). The CDR3 runs 14 residues. CDR1 and CDR2 from the germline V gene are SEHNR and FQNEAQ (reference sequence). The V and J ends lost 4 bases and 9 bases respectively, with 16 bases between them. CDR3 bases: TGTGCCAGCAGCTCGAGGGGGGGCCCGAGTGAGCAGTTCTTC. Translated: CASSSRGGPSEQFF.

This chain links TRBV29-1 with TRBJ2-5; 9 bases align to TRBD1. The germline CDR1 and CDR2 sequences are SQVTM and ANQGSEA. V lost 3 bases and J lost 2; bases outside the gene matches: 1. The CDR3 is 13 residues long. As DNA, the CDR3 is TGCAGCGTTGAGGGACAGGGTCAAGAGACCCAGTACTTC. Amino acids: CSVEGQGQETQYF.

This clonotype was observed a few times. The V and J genes are TRBV11-2 and TRBJ1-1; possible D gene TRBD1, 5 bases. The V and J ends lost 1 base and 5 bases respectively, with 17 bases between them. The germline CDR1 and CDR2 sequences are SGHAT and FQNNGV. The CDR3 is 16 residues long. This CDR3 reads CASSLGDSGGKTEAFF. The DNA for the CDR3 is TGTGCCAGCAGCTTAGGGGATAGCGGGGGGAAGACTGAAGCTTTCTTT.

The V gene is TRBV5-1, the J gene TRBJ1-5; D unresolved. Trimming cost V 2 bases and J 1 base, with 4 bases left between them. Per germline, CDR1 SGHRS and CDR2 YFSETQ. The CDR3 runs to 13 residues. In DNA, the CDR3 is TGCGCCAGCAGCTTTGGGAGCAATCAGCCCCAGCATTTT. This encodes CASSFGSNQPQHF.